This T cell receptor beta chain was recorded in a study of shared T cell receptors in the human thymus (dated by TCRdb to about 2021). Notes on the research overall: The study investigated the way shared, self-reactive T-cell receptor alpha chains are produced in the human thymus.

The library relied on the immunoSEQ multiplex PCR assay. TCRdb provides this immuneACCESS table in a form limited to in-frame rearrangements. Some clones are lacking; in checked studies, under half of them reflect an unresolved V gene, and why the rest are absent is not known. The sample data list 700,000 or so clones, and 80% to 90% of these were observed just once. Of the sample, 0.008% to 0.011% is held by the ten largest clones. Taken from cysteine to phenylalanine, the CDR3 has 14 residues. The sequence is cut down to CDR3 DNA, 42 bases in frame from base 1. CDR1 LGHNA and CDR2 YNFKEQ were looked up in the germline V gene. V lost 3 bases and J lost 9 bases; the stretch between them is 12 bases long. On this clone: This clone's antigen is unknown. There are no base qualities to consult, and no much larger clone falls within one base.

This sample was shared with a second study, whose subject was human thymus T cells. That second report states: The donors were immunologically healthy infants in Finland who had open corrective cardiac surgery for congenital heart defects. Thymus tissue was obtained as surgical resects removed during corrective cardiac surgery. Both the thymic and the peripheral blood repertoires appeared to show biased V and J gene segment usage. The related research found that thymic TCR repertoires overlapped highly between unrelated individuals. The study characterized TCR alpha and beta repertoires from seven to nine infant thymus samples and a few related peripheral blood samples. Donor ages ranged from roughly 6 to 244 days, and the cohort comprised roughly six male and two female infants. Thymocytes were released mechanically from tissue and stored at -70 °C as pellets of roughly 9.5-32 million cells. A QIAsymphony instrument was used to extract genomic DNA from the frozen cell pellets. The immunoSEQ multiplex PCR assay was used to amplify the TCRB and TCRAD loci from a standardized quantity of quality-controlled genomic DNA. The V(D)J region was spanned by amplicons of a length sufficient to cover the CDR3 and to identify V and J genes. The amplicons were sequenced on an Illumina platform via the commercial immunoSEQ service. Primer bias and sequencing errors were corrected as previously described, and TCRAD and TCRB definitions were based on the IMGT database. Repertoires were analysed with immunoSEQ Analyzer 3.0 and VDJTools, covering basic statistics, V/J segment usage, diversity estimates, rarefaction and pairwise overlap. To estimate diversity, the Chao1, ChaoE, Efron-Thisted, Shannon and inverse Simpson indices were applied, and diversity was also estimated on datasets down-sampled to the smallest sample. Repertoire overlap was assessed by strict matching of CDR3 nucleotide sequence, V gene and J gene, and clustering was done by Jaccard-based multidimensional scaling. On average, thymus samples yielded 650,000 to 1,000,000 unique TCRB clonotypes, whereas blood samples yielded about 80,000.

This receptor was taken from a girl under three years old with a congenital heart defect. Donor details come from another sample of the same person, matched by shared clones. The sample taken for sequencing was thymocytes. Recombination linked TRBV4-2 to TRBJ1-6; the D gene is unclear. The nucleotides are TGTGCCAGCAGCCATTTGTCAGAGCGTTCACCCCTCCACTTT. Its amino acids are CASSHLSERSPLHF.